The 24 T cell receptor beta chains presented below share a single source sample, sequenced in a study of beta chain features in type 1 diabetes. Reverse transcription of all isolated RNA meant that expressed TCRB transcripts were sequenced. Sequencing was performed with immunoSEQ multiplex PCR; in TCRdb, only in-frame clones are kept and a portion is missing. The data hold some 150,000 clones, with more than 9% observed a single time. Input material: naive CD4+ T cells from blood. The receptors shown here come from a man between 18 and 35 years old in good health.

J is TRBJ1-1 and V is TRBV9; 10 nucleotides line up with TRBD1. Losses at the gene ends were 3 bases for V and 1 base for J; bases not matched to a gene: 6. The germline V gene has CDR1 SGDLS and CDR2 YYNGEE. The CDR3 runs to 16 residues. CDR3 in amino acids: CASSAFGQGGNTEAFF. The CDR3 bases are TGTGCCAGCAGCGCCTTCGGACAGGGGGGGAACACTGAAGCTTTCTTT.

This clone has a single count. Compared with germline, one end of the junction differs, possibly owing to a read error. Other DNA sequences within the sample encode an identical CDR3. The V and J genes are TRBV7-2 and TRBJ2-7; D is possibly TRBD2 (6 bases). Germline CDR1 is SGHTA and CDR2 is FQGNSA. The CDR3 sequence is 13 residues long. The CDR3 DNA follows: TGCGCCAGCAGCTCCGGAGGGTCCTACGAGCAGTACTTC. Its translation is CASSSGGSYEQYF.

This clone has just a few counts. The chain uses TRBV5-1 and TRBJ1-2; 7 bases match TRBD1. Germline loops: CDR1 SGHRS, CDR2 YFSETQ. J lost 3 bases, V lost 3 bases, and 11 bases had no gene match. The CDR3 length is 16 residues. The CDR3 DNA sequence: TGCGCCAGCAGCTCGACCCCGACAGGGTCCGACTATGGCTACACCTTC. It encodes CASSSTPTGSDYGYTF.

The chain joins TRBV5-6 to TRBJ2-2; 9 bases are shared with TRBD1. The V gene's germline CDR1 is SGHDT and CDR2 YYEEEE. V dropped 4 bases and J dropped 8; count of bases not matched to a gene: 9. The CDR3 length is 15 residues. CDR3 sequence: CASSHEQGASGELFF. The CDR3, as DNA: TGTGCCAGCAGCCATGAACAGGGGGCGTCAGGGGAGCTGTTTTTT.

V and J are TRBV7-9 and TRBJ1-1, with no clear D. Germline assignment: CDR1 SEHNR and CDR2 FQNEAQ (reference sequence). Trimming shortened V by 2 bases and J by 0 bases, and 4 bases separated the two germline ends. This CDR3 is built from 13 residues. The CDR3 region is CASSLIMNTEAFF. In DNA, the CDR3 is TGTGCCAGCAGCTTAATCATGAACACTGAAGCTTTCTTT.

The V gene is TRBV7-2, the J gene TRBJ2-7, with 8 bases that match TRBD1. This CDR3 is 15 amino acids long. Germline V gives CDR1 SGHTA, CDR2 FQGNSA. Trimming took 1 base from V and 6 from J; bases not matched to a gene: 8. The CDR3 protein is CASSLGGRGHGEQYF. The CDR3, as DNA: TGTGCCAGCAGCTTAGGGGGCAGGGGGCATGGCGAGCAGTACTTC.

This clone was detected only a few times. CDR3 loop: CATSNDRVSYEQYF. Written as DNA, the CDR3 is TGTGCCACCAGCAACGACAGGGTATCCTACGAGCAGTACTTC. The chain recombines TRBV15 with TRBJ2-7, with TRBD1 identical over 7 bases. V lost 4 bases, J lost 1 base, and 4 bases stayed unmatched. This CDR3 comprises 14 residues. Looked up from germline, CDR1 is LNHNV and CDR2 is YYDKDF (reference sequence).

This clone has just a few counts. CDR3 residues: CASSLAQGDGYTF. CDR3 nucleotides: TGCGCCAGCAGCTTGGCGCAGGGGGATGGCTACACCTTC. V is TRBV5-1 and J is TRBJ1-2, with 7 positions matching TRBD1. The CDR3 is 13 amino acids. CDR1 is SGHRS, CDR2 YFSETQ, per germline. The ends lost 0 bases at V and 6 bases at J; junction bases unmatched: 2.

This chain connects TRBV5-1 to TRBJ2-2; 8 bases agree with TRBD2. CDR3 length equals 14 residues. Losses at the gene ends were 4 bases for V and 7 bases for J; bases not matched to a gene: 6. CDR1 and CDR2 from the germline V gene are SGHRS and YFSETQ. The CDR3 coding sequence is TGCGCCAGCAGCCAGCTAGCGGGCGACGGGGAGCTGTTTTTT. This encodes CASSQLAGDGELFF.

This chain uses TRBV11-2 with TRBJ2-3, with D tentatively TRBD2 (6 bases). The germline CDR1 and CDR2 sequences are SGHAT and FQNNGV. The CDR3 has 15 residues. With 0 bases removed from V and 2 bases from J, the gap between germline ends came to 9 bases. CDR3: CASSLERGATDTQYF. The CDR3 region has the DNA TGTGCCAGCAGCTTAGAGCGGGGAGCCACAGATACGCAGTATTTT.

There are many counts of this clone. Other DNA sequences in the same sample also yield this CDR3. The CDR3 protein is CASSIQGYEQYF. The CDR3, as DNA: TGTGCCAGTAGTATCCAGGGATACGAGCAGTACTTC. V usage is TRBV19 and J usage is TRBJ2-7; D is perhaps TRBD1 (5 bases). Germline V gene sequence: CDR1 LNHDA, CDR2 SQIVND (reference sequence). The CDR3 runs 12 residues. V was pared by 3 bases and J by 4 bases, with 7 bases between.

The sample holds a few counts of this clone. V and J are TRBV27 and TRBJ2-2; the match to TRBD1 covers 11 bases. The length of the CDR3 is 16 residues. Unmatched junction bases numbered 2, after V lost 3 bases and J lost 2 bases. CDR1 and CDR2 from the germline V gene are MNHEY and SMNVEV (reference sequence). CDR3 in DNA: TGTGCCAGCAGTTTTGGACAGGGGGCAAACACCGGGGAGCTGTTTTTT. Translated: CASSFGQGANTGELFF.

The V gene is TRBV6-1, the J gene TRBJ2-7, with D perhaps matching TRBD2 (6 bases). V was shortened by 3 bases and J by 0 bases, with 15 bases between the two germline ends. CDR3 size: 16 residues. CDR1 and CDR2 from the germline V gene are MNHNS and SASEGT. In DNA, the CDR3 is TGTGCCAGCAGTGACCTCCGGGGGAAGAGCTCCTACGAGCAGTACTTC. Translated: CASSDLRGKSSYEQYF.

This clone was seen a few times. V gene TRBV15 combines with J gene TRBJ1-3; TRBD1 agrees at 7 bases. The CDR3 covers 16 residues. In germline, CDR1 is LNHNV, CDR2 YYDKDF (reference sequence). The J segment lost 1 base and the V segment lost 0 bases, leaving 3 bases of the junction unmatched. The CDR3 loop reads CATSRDQGESGNTIYF. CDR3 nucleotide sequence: TGTGCCACCAGCAGAGACCAGGGGGAGTCTGGAAACACCATATATTTT.

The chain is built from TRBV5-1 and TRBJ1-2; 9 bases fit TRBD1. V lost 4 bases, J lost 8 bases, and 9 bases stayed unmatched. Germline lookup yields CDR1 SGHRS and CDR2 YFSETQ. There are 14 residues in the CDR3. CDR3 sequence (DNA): TGCGCCAGCAGCCGGGACAGGGCGGATGAAGGCTACACCTTC. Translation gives CASSRDRADEGYTF.

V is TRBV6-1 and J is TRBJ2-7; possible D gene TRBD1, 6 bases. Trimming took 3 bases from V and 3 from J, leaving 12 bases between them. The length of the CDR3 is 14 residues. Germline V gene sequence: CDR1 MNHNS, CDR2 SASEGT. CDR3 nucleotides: TGTGCCAGCAGTGATTTTGGCAGGGGCTACGAGCAGTACTTC. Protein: CASSDFGRGYEQYF.

CDR3 in DNA: TGTGCCAGCAGTTTATGGACAGGGGGCAGGGAGCAGTACTTC. Translated, it gives CASSLWTGGREQYF. V gene TRBV28 combines with J gene TRBJ2-7; 10 bases agree with TRBD1. The CDR3 is 14 residues long. V trimming: 0 bases; J trimming: 7 bases; junction bases outside the gene matches: 3. CDR1 and CDR2 (germline): MDHEN, SYDVKM.

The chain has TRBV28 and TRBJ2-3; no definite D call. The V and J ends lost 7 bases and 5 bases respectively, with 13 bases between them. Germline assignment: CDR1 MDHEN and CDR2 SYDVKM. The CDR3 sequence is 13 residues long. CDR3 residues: CASKFPVGDTQYF. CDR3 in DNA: TGTGCCAGCAAGTTCCCGGTTGGAGATACGCAGTATTTT. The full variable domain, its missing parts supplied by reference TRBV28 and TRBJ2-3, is DVKVTQSSRYLVKRTGEKVFLECVQDMDHENMFWYRQDPGLGLRLIYFSYDVKMKEKGDIPEGYSVSREKKERFSLILESASTNQTSMYLCASKFPVGDTQYFGPGTRLTVL.

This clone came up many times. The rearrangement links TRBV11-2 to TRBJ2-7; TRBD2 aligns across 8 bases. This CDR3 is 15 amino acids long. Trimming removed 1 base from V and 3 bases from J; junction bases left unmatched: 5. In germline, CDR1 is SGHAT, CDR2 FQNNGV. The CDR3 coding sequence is TGTGCCAGCAGCTTAGGGGGACTAGTAAGCTACGAGCAGTACTTC. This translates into CASSLGGLVSYEQYF.

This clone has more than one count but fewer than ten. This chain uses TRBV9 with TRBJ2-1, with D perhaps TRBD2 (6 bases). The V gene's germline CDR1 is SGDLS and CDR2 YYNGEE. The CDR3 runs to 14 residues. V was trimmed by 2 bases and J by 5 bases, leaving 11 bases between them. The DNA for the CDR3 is TGTGCCAGCAGCGTTGGCGGGACGAACAATGAGCAGTTCTTC. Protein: CASSVGGTNNEQFF.

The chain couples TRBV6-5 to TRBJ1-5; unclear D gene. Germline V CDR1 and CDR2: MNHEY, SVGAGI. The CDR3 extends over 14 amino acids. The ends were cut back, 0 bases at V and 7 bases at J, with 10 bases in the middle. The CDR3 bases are TGTGCCAGCAGTTACTCGGGTCCGGGGCAGCCCCAGCATTTT. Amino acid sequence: CASSYSGPGQPQHF.

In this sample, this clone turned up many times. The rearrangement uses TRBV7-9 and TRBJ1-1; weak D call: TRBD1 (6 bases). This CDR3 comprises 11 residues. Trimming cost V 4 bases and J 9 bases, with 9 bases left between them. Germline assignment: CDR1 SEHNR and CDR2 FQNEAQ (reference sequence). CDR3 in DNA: TGTGCCAGCAGCTCCCAGGGGCAAGCTTTCTTT. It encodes CASSSQGQAFF.

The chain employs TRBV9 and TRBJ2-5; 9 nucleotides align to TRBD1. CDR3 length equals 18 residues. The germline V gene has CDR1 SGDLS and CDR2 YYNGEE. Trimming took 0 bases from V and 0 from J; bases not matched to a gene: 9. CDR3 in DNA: TGTGCCAGCAGCGTAGCATCGGGGACAGGGCATAACCAAGAGACCCAGTACTTC. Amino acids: CASSVASGTGHNQETQYF.

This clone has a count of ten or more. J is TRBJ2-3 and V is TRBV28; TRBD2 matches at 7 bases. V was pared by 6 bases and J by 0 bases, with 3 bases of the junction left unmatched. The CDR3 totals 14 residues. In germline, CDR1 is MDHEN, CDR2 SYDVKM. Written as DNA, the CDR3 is TGTGCCAGCAGCACGGGGGGAAGCACAGATACGCAGTATTTT. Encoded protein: CASSTGGSTDTQYF. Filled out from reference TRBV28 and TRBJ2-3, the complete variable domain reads DVKVTQSSRYLVKRTGEKVFLECVQDMDHENMFWYRQDPGLGLRLIYFSYDVKMKEKGDIPEGYSVSREKKERFSLILESASTNQTSMYLCASSTGGSTDTQYFGPGTRLTVL.